These 27 T cell receptor beta chains came from one sample sequenced in a study of vaccination effects on CD4 cells after COVID-19. Libraries were prepared by immunoSEQ multiplex PCR; TCRdb keeps only in-frame clonotypes and omits some of them. The sample records tens of thousands of clones, around three fifths being singletons. Their specific antigens are unknown. Using viral peptide pools, the ViraFEST assay grew out antigen-specific CD4+ T cells prior to sequencing. When around 10 days of culture had elapsed, CD4+ T cells were isolated. Either the mRNA-1273 or the BNT162b2 vaccine was given to participants as two doses. Sequenced here: CD4+ T cells from PBMCs cultured with SARS-CoV-2 spike peptides, sampled after COVID-19 vaccination. All receptors come from a human donor who received a COVID-19 vaccine.

V and J are TRBV3-1 (or the pseudogene TRBV3-2) and TRBJ1-5; 8 bases fit TRBD1. Germline V gene data show CDR1 as LGHDT and CDR2 as YNNKEL (reference sequence). V lost 0 bases, J lost 7 bases, and 5 bases stayed unmatched. The CDR3 has 15 residues. The CDR3 region has the DNA TGTGCCAGCAGCCAAGATTGGGCAGGGGGCCAGCCCCAGCATTTT. Amino acids: CASSQDWAGGQPQHF.

The chain couples TRBV4-2 to TRBJ2-3, with 8 bases fitting TRBD2. The CDR3 totals 16 residues. The germline CDR1 and CDR2 sequences are LGHNA and YNFKEQ. J lost 6 bases, V lost 4 bases, and 12 bases had no gene match. Here the CDR3 reads CASSLNQAGESDTQYF. As DNA, the CDR3 is TGTGCCAGCAGCCTCAACCAAGCGGGAGAATCGGATACGCAGTATTTT.

This clone was detected a few times. The chain recombines TRBV25-1 with TRBJ1-5; 8 positions match TRBD1. The CDR3 loop spans 14 amino acids. Germline V gene lookup returns CDR1 MGHDK and CDR2 SYGVNS. The J segment lost 2 bases and the V segment lost 5 bases, leaving 2 bases of the junction unmatched. CDR3 DNA: TGTGCCAGCAGTACAGGGGGAGGCAATCAGCCCCAGCATTTT. This encodes CASSTGGGNQPQHF.

V gene TRBV5-4 combines with J gene TRBJ2-3, with TRBD1 matching 12 bases. The CDR3 covers 16 residues. V was pared by 4 bases and J by 4 bases, with 7 bases of the junction left unmatched. The germline gives CDR1 SGHNT, CDR2 YYREEE (reference sequence). DNA for the CDR3: TGTGCCAGCAGCCAAAGGGACAGGGGGCGGTCAGATACGCAGTATTTT. Protein: CASSQRDRGRSDTQYF.

The DNA of the CDR3 is TGTGCCAGCAGTGACGACAGGGACACCGGGGAGCTGTTTTTT. Translation: CASSDDRDTGELFF. The V and J genes are TRBV6-4 and TRBJ2-2; the match to TRBD1 covers 7 bases. Germline V gene sequence: CDR1 MRHNA, CDR2 SNTAGT. This CDR3 has 14 amino acids. V was pared by 2 bases and J by 3 bases, with 0 bases of the junction left unmatched.

The V and J genes are TRBV24-1 and TRBJ2-6, with D possibly TRBD1 on 6 matching bases. Trimming took off 5 bases at V and 0 bases at J, with 13 bases between the two ends. Germline V gives CDR1 KGHDR, CDR2 SFDVKD. The CDR3 is 17 residues long. CDR3 sequence (DNA): TGTGCCACCAGTGGAGGTCGGACAGACTCTGGGGCCAACGTCCTGACTTTC. Its protein is CATSGGRTDSGANVLTF.

This clone occurred a few times. The rearrangement uses TRBV18 and TRBJ1-1; no clear D gene. CDR3 length: 13 amino acids. CDR1 is KGHSH, CDR2 LQKENI, per germline. Trimming cost V 3 bases and J 2 bases, with 7 bases left between them. CDR3 in DNA: TGTGCCAGCTCACCGCCAGGCAACACTGAAGCTTTCTTT. It encodes CASSPPGNTEAFF.

The rearrangement uses TRBV21-1 and TRBJ1-5. TRBV21-1 is a pseudogene locus. CDR3 length: 12 residues. CDR3 coding DNA: TGTGCCAGCAGAAAGGGAGGTCAGCCCCAGCATTTT. It translates to CASRKGGQPQHF.

The chain couples TRBV10-2 to TRBJ2-7; 10 bases agree with TRBD2. The germline V gene has CDR1 WSHSY and CDR2 SAAADI. The J segment lost 5 bases and the V segment lost 9 bases, leaving 13 bases of the junction unmatched. There are 15 residues in the CDR3. DNA for the CDR3: TGCGCCAGTGGGAAAGGAGCGGGGGGGCCCCACGAGCAGTACTTC. It translates to CASGKGAGGPHEQYF.

This clone showed up just a few times. CDR3 amino acids: CASSSRWGPQHF. CDR3 DNA: TGTGCCAGCAGTTCGCGGTGGGGGCCCCAGCATTTT. This sequence joins TRBV12-3 or TRBV12-4 and TRBJ1-5; D remains unclear. The V end was cut by 4 bases, the J end by 9 bases, with 10 bases between. This CDR3 comprises 12 residues.

This chain joins TRBV11-2 and TRBJ1-2; a weak D match, TRBD1 (5 bases). CDR1 SGHAT and CDR2 FQNNGV come from the germline V gene. Trimming cost V 5 bases and J 4 bases, with 14 bases left between them. The CDR3 loop spans 14 amino acids. CDR3 sequence (DNA): TGTGCCAGCAGCAGAACCCGGGACCTCTATGGCTACACCTTC. It is translated as CASSRTRDLYGYTF. The full variable domain, in which reference TRBV11-2 and TRBJ1-2 provide the parts outside the CDR3, is EAGVAQSPRYKIIEKRQSVAFWCNPISGHATLYWYQQILGQGPKLLIQFQNNGVVDDSQLPKDRFSAERLKGVDSTLKIQPAKLEDSAVYLCASSRTRDLYGYTFGSGTRLTVV.

This chain connects TRBV3-1 (or the pseudogene TRBV3-2) to TRBJ2-1, with D perhaps TRBD2 (5 bases). CDR1 is LGHDT and CDR2 is YNNKEL in the germline V gene (reference sequence). V was trimmed by 1 base and J by 4 bases, leaving 14 bases between them. The length of the CDR3 is 16 residues. CDR3 coding DNA: TGTGCCAGCAGCCAAGTCTCCGCGGGTACTTACAATGAGCAGTTCTTC. Translated: CASSQVSAGTYNEQFF.

This chain uses TRBV10-3 with TRBJ1-4; no firm D call. This CDR3 has 14 amino acids. Germline V gene lookup returns CDR1 ENHRY and CDR2 SYGVKD. The ends were cut back, 3 bases at V and 0 bases at J, with 5 bases in the middle. This CDR3 reads CAISDSATNEKLFF. The CDR3 DNA follows: TGTGCCATCAGTGACAGCGCAACTAATGAAAAACTGTTTTTT.

This clone appeared a few times. CDR3 residues: CASSRDEHSPLHF. DNA for the CDR3: TGTGCCAGCAGTCGGGACGAACATTCACCCCTCCACTTT. This rearrangement joins TRBV6-4 to TRBJ1-6, with D maybe TRBD1 (5 bases). V gave up 5 bases and J gave up 8 bases, with 10 bases separating them. CDR1 and CDR2 (germline): MRHNA, SNTAGT. There are 13 residues in the CDR3.

The V and J genes are TRBV6-1 and TRBJ2-2; D gene uncertain. The CDR3 totals 13 residues. Trimming pared 5 bases from V and 6 bases from J, leaving 10 bases between. CDR1 and CDR2 from the germline V gene are MNHNS and SASEGT. In DNA, the CDR3 is TGTGCCAGCAGTCCATCCCGGGCCGGGGAGCTGTTTTTT. This encodes CASSPSRAGELFF.

J is TRBJ2-1 and V is TRBV4-1, with D maybe TRBD2 (5 bases). The CDR3 consists of 18 residues. Germline CDR1 MGHRA, CDR2 YSYEKL. The V gene lost 1 base and the J gene lost 8 bases, with 24 bases spanning the gap. CDR3 sequence (DNA): TGCGCCAGCAGCCAAGCCCCTAGCAAGTGGGGAAGTTTCGATGAGCAGTTCTTC. Its protein product is CASSQAPSKWGSFDEQFF.

The gene calls are TRBV10-2 and TRBJ2-2, with D perhaps TRBD1 or TRBD2 (6 bases each). With 5 bases removed from V and 7 bases from J, the gap between germline ends came to 14 bases. In germline, CDR1 is WSHSY, CDR2 SAAADI. This CDR3 is built from 14 residues. The CDR3 is CASSPGAIGGELFF. The CDR3 bases are TGCGCCAGCAGTCCGGGGGCAATCGGCGGGGAGCTGTTTTTT.

This clone was detected a few times. The J gene is TRBJ2-7, the V gene TRBV15; D gene uncertain. The ends were cut back, 1 base at V and 5 bases at J, with 15 bases in the middle. This CDR3 is built from 15 residues. Germline CDR1 LNHNV, CDR2 YYDKDF (reference sequence). The CDR3 DNA reads TGTGCCACCAGCAGAGGTCAGGTCCGATACGACGAGCAGTACTTC. This gives the protein CATSRGQVRYDEQYF.

The chain employs TRBV6-5 and TRBJ1-1, with D tentatively TRBD1 (5 bases). The CDR3 sequence is 14 residues long. The germline gives CDR1 MNHEY, CDR2 SVGAGI. V lost 2 bases to trimming and J lost 4 bases, with 11 bases between them. DNA of the CDR3: TGTGCCAGCAGTTACGGTTCAGGGAGCACTGAAGCTTTCTTT. Its translation: CASSYGSGSTEAFF.

The chain links TRBV28 to TRBJ1-5; a weak D match, TRBD1 (5 bases). Germline-derived CDR1 and CDR2 are MDHEN and SYDVKM. The CDR3 is 12 amino acids. V was pared by 6 bases and J by 5 bases, with 8 bases between. For the CDR3, the DNA is TGTGCCAGCAGGGCGGGGGATCAGCCCCAGCATTTT. This codes for CASRAGDQPQHF.

The chain combines TRBV7-9 with TRBJ1-5, with D unresolved. The CDR3 loop spans 13 amino acids. CDR1 and CDR2 (germline): SEHNR, FQNEAQ (reference sequence). Trimming left V 1 base short and J 4 bases short, with 5 bases between. CDR3 bases: TGTGCCAGCAGCTTAGACGGGAATCAGCCCCAGCATTTT. It specifies CASSLDGNQPQHF.

CDR3 region: CASSLAGRFDEQYF. The CDR3 DNA reads as TGTGCCAGCAGCTTAGCGGGCAGGTTTGACGAGCAGTACTTC. The chain is built from TRBV7-8 and TRBJ2-7; D gene ambiguous. From germline, CDR1 is SGHVS and CDR2 FQNEAQ. The CDR3 totals 14 residues. V shed 0 bases and J shed 5 bases, with 11 bases lying between them.

This clone was picked up a small number of times. The rearrangement uses TRBV10-3 and TRBJ2-5, with a weak D call TRBD1 (6 bases). V lost 6 bases and J 0 bases, leaving 11 bases between the germline ends. From germline, CDR1 is ENHRY and CDR2 SYGVKD. The CDR3 consists of 14 residues. The CDR3 DNA is TGTGCCATCAGCCAAGACAGGTACCAAGAGACCCAGTACTTC. Translating gives CAISQDRYQETQYF.

This clone was recorded once. Other DNA sequences in this specimen translate into the identical CDR3. The CDR3 is CASSLAGGVQETQYF. CDR3 in DNA: TGCGCCAGCAGCTTGGCTGGGGGTGTGCAAGAGACCCAGTACTTC. The chain links TRBV5-1 to TRBJ2-5; the D gene could be TRBD1 or TRBD2 (5 bases each). Trimming removed 0 bases from V and 2 bases from J, with 11 bases in between. The CDR3 extends over 15 amino acids. CDR1 SGHRS and CDR2 YFSETQ come from the germline V gene. The whole variable domain, filled in from reference TRBV5-1 and TRBJ2-5, reads KAGVTQTPRYLIKTRGQQVTLSCSPISGHRSVSWYQQTPGQGLQFLFEYFSETQRNKGNFPGRFSGRQFSNSRSEMNVSTLELGDSALYLCASSLAGGVQETQYFGPGTRLLVL.

CDR3 bases: TGCGCCAGCAGCTTGGTTGGAGGGAGAGAGACCCAGTACTTC. Amino acid sequence: CASSLVGGRETQYF. The chain uses TRBV5-1 and TRBJ2-5, with a tentative D call TRBD2 (6 bases). The CDR3 totals 14 residues. The V and J ends lost 0 bases and 4 bases respectively, with 10 bases between them. Germline V gene sequence: CDR1 SGHRS, CDR2 YFSETQ.

The CDR3 loop reads CASSQMAARRETQYF. CDR3 DNA: TGTGCCAGCAGCCAAATGGCCGCGAGACGCGAGACCCAGTACTTC. This chain joins TRBV5-6 and TRBJ2-5, with D hard to call. Germline V gene data show CDR1 as SGHDT and CDR2 as YYEEEE. CDR3 length: 15 amino acids. V dropped 4 bases and J dropped 5 bases, with 18 bases sitting between them.

The rearrangement links TRBV6-5 to TRBJ1-1; tentatively, D is TRBD1 (6 bases). The V end lost 6 bases, the J end lost 5 bases, and 16 bases lay between the germline ends. The CDR3 loop spans 14 amino acids. The germline CDR1 and CDR2 sequences are MNHEY and SVGAGI. CDR3 residues: CASSAEGVGTEAFF. In nucleotides, the CDR3 is TGTGCCAGCAGCGCCGAGGGGGTGGGGACTGAAGCTTTCTTT.